A single sample gave rise to the 26 T cell receptor beta chains below, sequenced in a study of T cell repertoires in aging, cancer and after chemotherapy. Rearranged V-D-J TRB sequences were amplified with a mixed TRB-A/B primer pool. TCRdb called the multiplex PCR reads again in MiXCR, with one record for every CDR3 protein. The sample contains approximately 9,700 distinct CDR3 sequences, less than 30% of which appear only once. The template was genomic DNA from peripheral blood, not RNA. The sample consisted of blood. Receptor source: a human donor in good health.

The chain joins TRBV28 to TRBJ2-3; D is perhaps TRBD2 (6 bases). CDR3 length equals 13 residues. The germline V gene has CDR1 MDHEN and CDR2 SYDVKM. V was trimmed by 5 bases and J by 5 bases, leaving 11 bases between them. This chain's CDR3 is CASSPAREDTQYF. The CDR3 bases are TGTGCCAGCAGTCCCGCGCGGGAAGATACGCAGTATTTT.

This clonotype appeared a few times. The chain combines TRBV6-5 with TRBJ1-1, with 7 bases fitting TRBD1. CDR1 is MNHEY and CDR2 is SVGAGI in the germline V gene. With V trimmed by 6 bases and J by 1 base, 5 bases remained unmatched. CDR3 size: 14 residues. CDR3 sequence reads: CASSLRDRNTEAFF. In DNA form, the CDR3 reads TGTGCCAGCAGCTTACGGGACAGGAACACTGAAGCTTTCTTT.

The chain combines TRBV6-4 with TRBJ2-1; D unresolved. In germline, CDR1 is MRHNA, CDR2 SNTAGT. The CDR3 loop spans 15 amino acids. V lost 0 bases, J lost 0 bases, and 6 bases lay in between. The CDR3 DNA sequence: TGTGCCAGCAGTGACTCGGCGAGCTCCTACAATGAGCAGTTCTTC. Encoded protein: CASSDSASSYNEQFF.

In its sample, this clonotype ranks as medium-sized (0.01 to 0.1%). The chain recombines TRBV6-1 with TRBJ1-2; no clear D. CDR3 length: 16 residues. Germline CDR1 MNHNS, CDR2 SASEGT. V was clipped by 3 bases and J by 2 bases, with 16 bases between them. The DNA of the CDR3 is TGTGCCAGCAGTGATCTCGCCTTGGGCACGAACTATGGCTACACCTTC. It yields the protein CASSDLALGTNYGYTF.

This clonotype was seen more than once but under ten times. The J gene is TRBJ1-6, the V gene TRBV7-9; possible D gene TRBD1, 5 bases. Germline V gives CDR1 SEHNR, CDR2 FQNEAQ (reference sequence). The V end lost 6 bases, the J end lost 4 bases, and 10 bases lay between the germline ends. The CDR3 extends over 14 amino acids. In DNA form, the CDR3 reads TGTGCCAGCAGTTTGGGGGGATATAATTCACCCCTCCACTTT. Translating gives CASSLGGYNSPLHF.

The rearrangement joins TRBV19 to TRBJ1-6; weak D call: TRBD1 (5 bases). The length of the CDR3 is 18 residues. Trimming took 0 bases from V and 0 from J, leaving 12 bases between them. Germline lookup yields CDR1 LNHDA and CDR2 SQIVND (reference sequence). The CDR3 DNA sequence: TGTGCCAGTAGTATAGAACCGGGACTCCGCTCCTATAATTCACCCCTCCACTTT. Protein: CASSIEPGLRSYNSPLHF.

The J gene is TRBJ2-7, the V gene TRBV5-1; D is undetermined. Trimming shortened V by 4 bases and J by 2 bases, and 10 bases separated the two germline ends. The germline gives CDR1 SGHRS, CDR2 YFSETQ. The length of the CDR3 is 13 residues. The CDR3 DNA sequence: TGCGCCAGCAGCGGTGGAGCACCCTACGAGCAGTACTTC. This encodes CASSGGAPYEQYF.

As regards this clonotype: The germline gene is not matched at one end of the junction; a read error may be the cause. V is TRBV5-1 and J is TRBJ2-7; possibly TRBD1 or TRBD2 for D (6 bases each). The CDR3 consists of 12 residues. In germline, CDR1 is SGHRS, CDR2 YFSETQ. The CDR3 protein is CVSSLEGGEQYF. The CDR3 nucleotides read TGCGTCAGCAGCTTGGAAGGGGGGGAGCAGTACTTC.

This clonotype was detected only a few times. The gene calls are TRBV20-1 and TRBJ2-3, with 10 bases lining up with TRBD2. The V gene's germline CDR1 is DFQATT and CDR2 SNEGSKA (reference sequence). The CDR3 length is 16 residues. V lost 0 bases and J lost 5; bases outside the gene matches: 8. The CDR3 here is CSARDSSGRVIDTQYF. The DNA of the CDR3 is TGCAGTGCTAGAGATAGCAGCGGGAGGGTTATAGATACGCAGTATTTT.

The chain carries TRBV24-1 and TRBJ2-3; 7 bases are a match to TRBD2. The CDR3 sequence is 15 residues long. The V gene end was trimmed by 6 bases and the J gene end by 3 bases; junction bases not matched to a gene: 8. Germline loops: CDR1 KGHDR, CDR2 SFDVKD. CDR3 nucleotide sequence: TGTGCCACCAGTAATCGTGGGCGGGAGACAGATACGCAGTATTTT. The encoded protein is CATSNRGRETDTQYF.

The rearrangement uses TRBV27 and TRBJ2-3, with no clear D. The germline CDR1 and CDR2 sequences are MNHEY and SMNVEV (reference sequence). Deletions cut 2 bases from V and 1 base from J, with 1 base between. The CDR3 runs to 12 residues. CDR3 nucleotide sequence: TGTGCCAGCAGTTTAGGCACAGATACGCAGTATTTT. Translation: CASSLGTDTQYF.

This clonotype was detected a few times. The chain uses TRBV28 and TRBJ2-5, with D uncertain. The germline V gene has CDR1 MDHEN and CDR2 SYDVKM. CDR3 size: 11 residues. Trimming left V 7 bases short and J 3 bases short, with 6 bases between. Written as DNA, the CDR3 is TGTGCCAGCAACACCGAAGAGACCCAGTACTTC. Its protein product is CASNTEETQYF. Looking up the rest from reference TRBV28 and TRBJ2-5 gives the full variable domain: DVKVTQSSRYLVKRTGEKVFLECVQDMDHENMFWYRQDPGLGLRLIYFSYDVKMKEKGDIPEGYSVSREKKERFSLILESASTNQTSMYLCASNTEETQYFGPGTRLLVL.

The V and J genes are TRBV2 and TRBJ1-1, with D perhaps matching TRBD1 (5 bases). The V and J ends lost 7 bases and 0 bases respectively, with 12 bases between them. From germline, CDR1 is SNHLY and CDR2 FYNNEI. This CDR3 is built from 14 residues. The CDR3 loop is CASTLEGMNTEAFF. The CDR3 DNA reads TGTGCCAGCACCCTAGAGGGGATGAACACTGAAGCTTTCTTT.

In its sample, this clonotype is medium-sized. The CDR3 loop is CASASLGELFF. CDR3 DNA: TGTGCCAGCGCCTCTCTCGGGGAGCTGTTTTTT. V and J are TRBV27 and TRBJ2-2; D is undetermined. CDR3 length equals 11 residues. Germline V CDR1 and CDR2: MNHEY, SMNVEV (reference sequence). With 8 bases removed from V and 7 bases from J, the gap between germline ends came to 8 bases.

By its share, this clonotype is medium-sized. The rearrangement joins TRBV27 to TRBJ1-1; D remains unclear. With 6 bases removed from V and 7 bases from J, the gap between germline ends came to 12 bases. This CDR3 is 12 amino acids long. The germline V gene has CDR1 MNHEY and CDR2 SMNVEV (reference sequence). Here the CDR3 DNA reads TGTGCCAGCAGAGGAACGGACGTTGAAGCTTTCTTT. Translating it yields CASRGTDVEAFF.

V gene TRBV15 combines with J gene TRBJ1-3; D is undetermined. This CDR3 has 16 amino acids. Trimming pared 0 bases from V and 0 bases from J, leaving 9 bases between. Germline V lookup: CDR1 LNHNV, CDR2 YYDKDF (reference sequence). The CDR3 is CATSRDRELSGNTIYF. CDR3 nucleotide sequence: TGTGCCACCAGCAGAGATCGGGAGCTCTCTGGAAACACCATATATTTT.

This clonotype was counted between two and nine times. The chain employs TRBV18 and TRBJ2-7; tentative D call: TRBD2 (6 bases). Germline loops: CDR1 KGHSH, CDR2 LQKENI. The CDR3 loop spans 15 amino acids. Trimming removed 3 bases from V and 2 bases from J, with 14 bases in between. CDR3 coding DNA: TGTGCCAGCTCACCGGGGGGAGTGAGAGCCTACGAGCAGTACTTC. It yields the protein CASSPGGVRAYEQYF.

In its sample, this clonotype ranks as medium-sized. The chain is built from TRBV20-1 and TRBJ1-2; D is undetermined. Germline CDR1 reads DFQATT; CDR2 reads SNEGSKA (reference sequence). The V end lost 6 bases, the J end lost 3 bases, and 17 bases lay between the germline ends. This CDR3 contains 14 residues. The CDR3: CSAEGRTADYGYTF. In DNA, the CDR3 is TGCAGTGCCGAAGGAAGGACGGCTGACTATGGCTACACCTTC.

This clonotype has only a few counts. The chain combines TRBV12-3 or TRBV12-4 with TRBJ2-7, with 7 bases fitting TRBD2. CDR3 size: 13 residues. The V gene end was trimmed by 8 bases and the J gene end by 3 bases; junction bases not matched to a gene: 7. The CDR3 region is CASGVAGHYEQYF. The CDR3 DNA reads TGTGCCAGCGGCGTAGCGGGCCACTACGAGCAGTACTTC.

This clonotype was seen a few times. V gene TRBV27 combines with J gene TRBJ2-7; D possibly corresponds to TRBD2 (5 bases). Trimming shortened V by 2 bases and J by 9 bases, and 14 bases separated the two germline ends. Germline V gene lookup returns CDR1 MNHEY and CDR2 SMNVEV (reference sequence). This CDR3 has 13 residues. CDR3 sequence reads: CASSLNSLGRQYF. Here the CDR3 DNA reads TGTGCCAGCAGTTTAAATTCGCTAGGGAGGCAGTACTTC.

The chain joins TRBV11-2 to TRBJ2-3, with 10 bases aligning to TRBD2. The V gene's germline CDR1 is SGHAT and CDR2 FQNNGV. V shed 1 base and J 7 bases; nucleotides not matched to a gene: 8. The CDR3 contains 16 residues. Written as DNA, the CDR3 is TGTGCCAGCAGCTTAGTGGCACTAGCGGGACCCCATACGCAGTATTTT. It is translated as CASSLVALAGPHTQYF. The complete variable domain, with remaining parts taken from reference TRBV11-2 and TRBJ2-3, reads EAGVAQSPRYKIIEKRQSVAFWCNPISGHATLYWYQQILGQGPKLLIQFQNNGVVDDSQLPKDRFSAERLKGVDSTLKIQPAKLEDSAVYLCASSLVALAGPHTQYFGPGTRLTVL.

The V call is TRBV4-2, the J call TRBJ1-4; tentatively, D is TRBD1 (5 bases). From germline, CDR1 is LGHNA and CDR2 YNFKEQ. Trimming pared 4 bases from V and 4 bases from J, leaving 16 bases between. The CDR3 is 16 residues long. The CDR3 sequence: CASSPAEGRGNEKLFF. CDR3 bases: TGTGCCAGCAGCCCGGCCGAGGGGAGAGGTAATGAAAAACTGTTTTTT.

This chain joins TRBV19 and TRBJ2-1; weak D call: TRBD2 (6 bases). V lost 3 bases and J lost 7, with 16 bases in between. The V gene's germline CDR1 is LNHDA and CDR2 SQIVND (reference sequence). The CDR3 covers 15 residues. The CDR3 loop is CASSIATRKGNEQFF. The CDR3 DNA reads TGTGCCAGTAGTATCGCGACTAGAAAGGGAAATGAGCAGTTCTTC.

This clonotype ranks as medium-sized. DNA of the CDR3: TGTGCCAGCAGATCCGACAGGCTCGTCTCTGGAAACACCATATATTTT. Translated, it gives CASRSDRLVSGNTIYF. The rearrangement uses TRBV7-2 and TRBJ1-3, with D perhaps matching TRBD1 (6 bases). Looked up from germline, CDR1 is SGHTA and CDR2 is FQGNSA. The CDR3 extends over 16 amino acids. V shed 6 bases and J shed 0 bases, with 15 bases lying between them.

On this clonotype: The CDR3 does not end in the conserved phenylalanine or tryptophan, so this is likely a read error. V gene TRBV28 combines with J gene TRBJ1-6; 8 bases map to TRBD1. V lost 4 bases to trimming and J lost 10 bases; unmatched junction nucleotides: 9. Germline V gene lookup returns CDR1 MDHEN and CDR2 SYDVKM. The CDR3 loop spans 15 amino acids. The CDR3 reads CASSSSDREVSPLHI. CDR3 DNA: TGTGCCAGCAGTTCCTCGGACAGGGAGGTGTCACCCCTCCACATT.

This clonotype has a handful of counts. V usage is TRBV20-1 and J usage is TRBJ2-1; TRBD2 matches at 14 bases. In germline, CDR1 is DFQATT, CDR2 SNEGSKA (reference sequence). This CDR3 contains 17 residues. V was clipped by 3 bases and J by 7 bases; unmatched bases: 11. CDR3 DNA sequence: TGCAGTGCTAGGGGACTAGCGGGAGAGGGGCGGGGGAATGAGCAGTTCTTC. This translates into CSARGLAGEGRGNEQFF.